The clone carrying this T cell receptor beta chain occurred a few times. Its antigen is unidentified. This record comes from a study of T cell repertoires in cytomegalovirus infection. Study-wide results and caveats: It was HLA-C-restricted CMV-specific TCR beta clonotypes that dominated the response ex vivo.

Via MiXCR, TCRdb re-called the reads, giving one row per CDR3 protein. The sample yields under 150,000 distinct CDR3 sequences, roughly 31% seen once. The CDR3 consists of 14 residues. The germline gives CDR1 SEHNR, CDR2 FQNEAQ (reference sequence). The J segment lost 5 bases and the V segment lost 8 bases, leaving 8 bases of the junction unmatched. The specimen comprised CD8+ T cells from cultured PBMCs, sampled from culture after CMV antigen stimulation. The chain has TRBV7-9 and TRBJ2-5, with 10 bases lining up with TRBD2. The sequence was obtained from a human donor in good health (CMV status not recorded). Some clones in this sample may be carry-over from other donors' samples. The CDR3 bases are TGTGCCAGCCGGGCTAGCGGGGGTATGGAGACCCAGTACTTC. Translated: CASRASGGMETQYF.